A single sample is the source of the 27 T cell receptor beta chains below, sequenced in a study of technical replicates of blood from a handful of donors. The assay was immunoSEQ multiplex PCR, and TCRdb's table has in-frame clones only and misses some. The sample has tens of thousands of clones; 91% are singletons. Sequencing was performed on T cells isolated from PBMCs. The receptors stem from a human donor in good health. Some clones in this sample may be carry-over from other donors' samples.

The chain combines TRBV6-5 with TRBJ2-1; TRBD2 matches at 12 bases. The CDR3 spans 14 residues. Germline trimming cut 2 bases from V and 10 bases from J; bases unmatched to any gene: 3. The germline CDR1 and CDR2 sequences are MNHEY and SVGAGI. The CDR3 sequence: CASSYQTSGGEQFF. DNA of the CDR3: TGTGCCAGCAGTTACCAAACTAGCGGGGGGGAGCAGTTCTTC.

The chain has TRBV19 and TRBJ2-7; a possible D gene is TRBD1 (6 bases). The CDR3 spans 15 residues. V gave up 4 bases and J gave up 1 base, with 14 bases separating them. CDR1 and CDR2 from the germline V gene are LNHDA and SQIVND (reference sequence). The CDR3 DNA sequence: TGTGCCAGTAGTACATACCAGGGGCCATCCTACGAGCAGTACTTC. Amino acid sequence: CASSTYQGPSYEQYF.

The CDR3, as DNA: TGTGCCAGCAGCCAACAGGGATACGGGGCCAACGTCCTGACTTTC. It specifies CASSQQGYGANVLTF. The J gene is TRBJ2-6, the V gene TRBV27; D is possibly TRBD1 (6 bases). Trimming cost V 6 bases and J 4 bases, with 13 bases left between them. CDR3 length: 15 amino acids. CDR1 and CDR2 (germline): MNHEY, SMNVEV (reference sequence).

The chain recombines TRBV11-3 with TRBJ2-1; TRBD2 agrees at 9 bases. After removal of 5 bases from V and 4 bases from J, the junction contained 9 bases not matched to a gene. The germline V gene has CDR1 SGHNT and CDR2 YENEEA. The CDR3 is made up of 16 amino acids. The CDR3 loop reads CASSPPRLAVYNEQFF. In nucleotides, the CDR3 is TGTGCCAGCAGCCCGCCGAGACTAGCGGTATACAATGAGCAGTTCTTC.

The V gene is TRBV23-1, the J gene TRBJ2-7, with a possible D match to TRBD2 (6 bases). TRBV23-1 is filed as an ORF, its function uncertain. This CDR3 region has 14 residues. The V end lost 1 base, the J end lost 4 bases, and 11 bases lay between the germline ends. CDR3 residues: CASSQFGRRYEQYF. In nucleotides, the CDR3 is TGCGCCAGCAGTCAATTTGGGAGGCGGTACGAGCAGTACTTC.

This chain connects TRBV4-2 to TRBJ2-2; 9 nucleotides align to TRBD2. The CDR3 is 17 residues long. J was trimmed by 2 bases and V by 2 bases; bases with no gene match: 6. Germline V gene data show CDR1 as LGHNA and CDR2 as YNFKEQ. CDR3 loop: CASSQMAGGLNTGELFF. In DNA, the CDR3 is TGTGCCAGCAGCCAAATGGCGGGAGGGCTAAACACCGGGGAGCTGTTTTTT.

This chain connects TRBV9 to TRBJ2-7, with a tentative D call TRBD1 (6 bases). Germline V gene sequence: CDR1 SGDLS, CDR2 YYNGEE. The CDR3 contains 15 residues. The V and J ends lost 4 bases and 0 bases respectively, with 14 bases between them. The CDR3 loop reads CASSSRTENSYEQYF. The DNA for the CDR3 is TGTGCCAGCAGCTCCCGGACAGAAAACTCCTACGAGCAGTACTTC.

The rearrangement links TRBV6-5 to TRBJ1-2; D remains unclear. Looked up from germline, CDR1 is MNHEY and CDR2 is SVGAGI. The CDR3 is 15 amino acids. The V and J ends lost 0 bases and 8 bases respectively, with 16 bases between them. This CDR3 reads CASSYSRQAQGGYTF. Written as DNA, the CDR3 is TGTGCCAGCAGTTACTCTCGGCAGGCCCAAGGCGGCTACACCTTC.

This rearrangement joins TRBV11-3 to TRBJ2-2; 7 bases agree with TRBD1. The V and J ends lost 5 bases and 6 bases, in that order; junction bases with no gene match: 6. The CDR3 spans 14 residues. Germline V gene sequence: CDR1 SGHNT, CDR2 YENEEA. CDR3: CASSPRQGAGELFF. The CDR3, as DNA: TGTGCCAGCAGCCCCCGACAGGGTGCCGGGGAGCTGTTTTTT. The variable domain in full, with the rest retrieved from reference TRBV11-3 and TRBJ2-2, is EAGVVQSPRYKIIEKKQPVAFWCNPISGHNTLYWYLQNLGQGPELLIRYENEEAVDDSQLPKDRFSAERLKGVDSTLKIQPAELGDSAVYLCASSPRQGAGELFFGEGSRLTVL.

The chain has TRBV6-1 and TRBJ1-5; D gene uncertain. The CDR3 covers 13 residues. CDR1 and CDR2 (germline): MNHNS, SASEGT. Trimming left V 4 bases short and J 7 bases short, with 11 bases between. CDR3 protein: CASSVEGGQPQHF. The DNA of the CDR3 is TGTGCCAGCAGTGTAGAGGGCGGCCAGCCCCAGCATTTT.

This chain joins TRBV4-2 and TRBJ2-1; the D gene is possibly TRBD2 (5 bases). Trimming stripped 0 bases from V and 8 bases from J, with 11 bases between. The CDR3 runs 14 residues. Germline CDR1 and CDR2: LGHNA and YNFKEQ. CDR3 nucleotides: TGTGCCAGCAGCCAAGATAGTAGCGACCATGAGCAGTTCTTC. Its translation is CASSQDSSDHEQFF.

The rearrangement uses TRBV5-6 and TRBJ1-1; the match to TRBD1 covers 7 bases. With V trimmed by 2 bases and J by 4 bases, 8 bases remained unmatched. The CDR3 is 15 amino acids. Germline-derived CDR1 and CDR2 are SGHDT and YYEEEE. CDR3 DNA: TGTGCCAGCAGCTTTCCTGGACAGGTTGTCACTGAAGCTTTCTTT. As protein: CASSFPGQVVTEAFF.

This CDR3 is CASSSTGKETQYF. The CDR3 nucleotides are TGTGCCAGCAGCTCCACAGGGAAAGAGACCCAGTACTTC. The rearrangement links TRBV7-9 to TRBJ2-5; weak D call: TRBD1 (6 bases). Germline V CDR1 and CDR2: SEHNR, FQNEAQ (reference sequence). The length of the CDR3 is 13 residues. Trimming removed 4 bases at V and 3 bases at J, with 9 bases between. The full variable domain, in which reference TRBV7-9 and TRBJ2-5 provide the parts outside the CDR3, is DTGVSQNPRHKITKRGQNVTFRCDPISEHNRLYWYRQTLGQGPEFLTYFQNEAQLEKSRLLSDRFSAERPKGSFSTLEIQRTEQGDSAMYLCASSSTGKETQYFGPGTRLLVL.

The chain carries TRBV6-1 and TRBJ2-2; TRBD2 matches 7 bases. The V gene's germline CDR1 is MNHNS and CDR2 SASEGT. This CDR3 spans 14 amino acids. The trim removed 7 bases at V and 1 base at J, leaving 3 bases unmatched. The CDR3 region is CASNGGGNTGELFF. CDR3 coding DNA: TGTGCCAGCAACGGCGGGGGGAACACCGGGGAGCTGTTTTTT.

The gene calls are TRBV2 and TRBJ2-1; 10 bases map to TRBD2. This CDR3 spans 14 amino acids. Per the germline V gene, CDR1 is SNHLY and CDR2 is FYNNEI. J was trimmed by 1 base and V by 11 bases; bases with no gene match: 5. CDR3 loop: CAPGAGGSYNEQFF. Here the CDR3 DNA reads TGTGCCCCCGGAGCGGGAGGGTCCTACAATGAGCAGTTCTTC.

The chain has TRBV28 and TRBJ2-1; 9 bases are shared with TRBD2. The CDR3 consists of 16 residues. J was trimmed by 2 bases and V by 3 bases; bases with no gene match: 5. Germline V gives CDR1 MDHEN, CDR2 SYDVKM. CDR3 in DNA: TGTGCCAGCAGTTTCATAGCGGGAGCGGCCTACAATGAGCAGTTCTTC. It translates to CASSFIAGAAYNEQFF.

This clone was detected once. The rearrangement uses TRBV6-4 and TRBJ2-2, with a possible D match to TRBD2 (5 bases). Germline V gene sequence: CDR1 MRHNA, CDR2 SNTAGT. The ends were cut back, 3 bases at V and 1 base at J, with 18 bases in the middle. The CDR3 runs to 18 residues. The CDR3 here is CASSDKTGKGRNTGELFF. CDR3 sequence (DNA): TGTGCCAGCAGTGATAAGACGGGGAAAGGAAGGAACACCGGGGAGCTGTTTTTT.

This sequence joins TRBV7-2 and TRBJ2-5, with D perhaps TRBD2 (6 bases). Trimming left V 1 base short and J 2 bases short, with 14 bases between. From germline, CDR1 is SGHTA and CDR2 FQGNSA. The CDR3 extends over 16 amino acids. CDR3 amino acids: CASSLGGAGRQETQYF. CDR3 nucleotide sequence: TGTGCCAGCAGCTTAGGGGGCGCAGGGAGGCAAGAGACCCAGTACTTC.

The chain joins TRBV6-6 to TRBJ2-7; a possible D gene is TRBD2 (5 bases). The germline V and J ends were trimmed by 5 bases and 4 bases, with 15 bases remaining between them. The CDR3 has 14 residues. The germline CDR1 and CDR2 sequences are MNHNY and SVGAGI (reference sequence). The CDR3 reads CASSIYQEEYEQYF. For the CDR3, the DNA is TGTGCCAGCAGTATATATCAGGAGGAGTACGAGCAGTACTTC.

V and J are TRBV27 and TRBJ2-2; D gene uncertain. Trimming pared 6 bases from V and 1 base from J, leaving 9 bases between. The CDR3 sequence is 14 residues long. The germline V gene encodes CDR1 MNHEY and CDR2 SMNVEV (reference sequence). CDR3 sequence: CASRPAGNTGELFF. The DNA of the CDR3 is TGTGCCAGCAGGCCTGCAGGGAACACCGGGGAGCTGTTTTTT.

The chain employs TRBV18 and TRBJ1-4; D not resolved. V gave up 4 bases and J gave up 8 bases, with 14 bases separating them. The CDR3 is 14 residues long. Germline CDR1 reads KGHSH; CDR2 reads LQKENI. CDR3: CASSLKGREEKLFF. CDR3 nucleotides: TGTGCCAGCTCACTCAAAGGGAGGGAAGAAAAACTGTTTTTT.

The V gene is TRBV7-8, the J gene TRBJ2-5, with D possibly TRBD2 on 7 matching bases. CDR1 is SGHVS and CDR2 is FQNEAQ in the germline V gene. Deletions cut 5 bases from V and 0 bases from J, with 16 bases between. This CDR3 is built from 16 residues. CDR3 loop: CASSPRGGGYQETQYF. The CDR3 DNA is TGTGCCAGCAGCCCCCGAGGGGGGGGGTACCAAGAGACCCAGTACTTC. Based on the CDR3 plus reference TRBV7-8 and TRBJ2-5, the full variable domain is GAGVSQSPRYKVAKRGQDVALRCDPISGHVSLFWYQQALGQGPEFLTYFQNEAQLDKSGLPSDRFFAERPEGSVSTLKIQRTQQEDSAVYLCASSPRGGGYQETQYFGPGTRLLVL.

V is TRBV30 and J is TRBJ2-5, with 8 bases fitting TRBD2. V was pared by 0 bases and J by 5 bases, with 2 bases of the junction left unmatched. This CDR3 is 13 amino acids long. Per the germline V gene, CDR1 is GTSNPN and CDR2 is SVGIG (reference sequence). The CDR3 DNA reads TGTGCCTGGAGTGTAGGCGGGGGGGAGACCCAGTACTTC. Translating gives CAWSVGGGETQYF.

CDR3 sequence (DNA): TGTGCCAGCAGCCAAGGACTGATTCTCTCCTATAATTCACCCCTCCACTTT. Residues: CASSQGLILSYNSPLHF. This rearrangement joins TRBV4-2 to TRBJ1-6; no clear D gene. CDR3 size: 17 residues. V lost 1 base and J lost 0, with 10 bases in between. Germline V lookup: CDR1 LGHNA, CDR2 YNFKEQ.

The chain combines TRBV5-1 with TRBJ2-1, with D hard to call. The CDR3 is made up of 15 amino acids. Germline V CDR1 and CDR2: SGHRS, YFSETQ. Trimming shortened V by 0 bases and J by 7 bases, and 14 bases separated the two germline ends. Here the CDR3 reads CASSLVGDPANEQFF. CDR3 nucleotide sequence: TGCGCCAGCAGCTTGGTAGGAGACCCCGCGAATGAGCAGTTCTTC.

This clone occurred once. This chain joins TRBV11-3 and TRBJ2-4, with 8 bases identical to TRBD1. This CDR3 comprises 18 residues. With 4 bases clipped from V and 1 base from J, the junction kept 12 bases outside the gene matches. Per germline, CDR1 SGHNT and CDR2 YENEEA. CDR3 amino acids: CASSSKLTGESAKNIQYF. CDR3 coding DNA: TGTGCCAGCAGCTCAAAACTGACAGGGGAGTCGGCCAAAAACATTCAGTACTTC. The variable domain in full, completed from reference TRBV11-3 and TRBJ2-4, reads EAGVVQSPRYKIIEKKQPVAFWCNPISGHNTLYWYLQNLGQGPELLIRYENEEAVDDSQLPKDRFSAERLKGVDSTLKIQPAELGDSAVYLCASSSKLTGESAKNIQYFGAGTRLSVL.

The CDR3 loop reads CASSKDRVIDEQYF. The CDR3 DNA follows: TGTGCCAGTAGTAAAGACAGGGTAATCGACGAGCAGTACTTC. The chain recombines TRBV19 with TRBJ2-7; 7 bases match TRBD1. CDR1 is LNHDA, CDR2 SQIVND, per germline (reference sequence). This CDR3 has 14 residues. Trimming removed 4 bases from V and 5 bases from J; junction bases left unmatched: 8.